Below are 6 T cell receptor beta chains sequenced from a single sample in a study of cytomegalovirus exposure and HLA in healthy donors. Use of 60 Vbeta and 13 Jbeta primers characterized the PCR. Sequencing was performed with immunoSEQ multiplex PCR; in TCRdb, only in-frame clones are kept and a portion is missing. Seen here are some 56,000 clones, approximately 84% observed once, and the top ten hold 2.9%. Material: PBMCs. These receptors originate from a man aged 45-60 years in good health and CMV-seronegative.

The chain carries TRBV7-3 and TRBJ2-2; tentative D call: TRBD1 (6 bases). Germline values: CDR1 SGHTA, CDR2 FQGTGA. The CDR3 has 17 amino acids. V dropped 5 bases and J dropped 5 bases, with 21 bases sitting between them. CDR3: CASSTYPGQVPTGELFF. CDR3 DNA sequence: TGTGCCAGCAGCACGTATCCGGGACAAGTTCCAACCGGGGAGCTGTTTTTT.

The chain couples TRBV11-2 to TRBJ2-7, with 8 bases aligning to TRBD1. With 4 bases clipped from V and 4 bases from J, the junction kept 9 bases outside the gene matches. There are 15 residues in the CDR3. Germline CDR1 reads SGHAT; CDR2 reads FQNNGV. The CDR3 DNA is TGTGCCAGCAGCTACGACAGGGGCCCAGGATACGAGCAGTACTTC. This sequence encodes CASSYDRGPGYEQYF.

The J gene is TRBJ1-1, the V gene TRBV5-8, with a weak D call TRBD1 (6 bases). The germline V gene has CDR1 SGHTS and CDR2 YDEGEE. V was trimmed by 1 base and J by 6 bases, leaving 10 bases between them. This CDR3 region has 13 residues. Here the CDR3 DNA reads TGTGCCAGCAGCTTGAGGGCAGGGGCTGAAGCTTTCTTT. The encoded protein is CASSLRAGAEAFF.

This chain links TRBV20-1 with TRBJ2-3; the D is unclear. The germline V gene has CDR1 DFQATT and CDR2 SNEGSKA (reference sequence). V lost 7 bases and J 0 bases, leaving 5 bases between the germline ends. The CDR3 sequence is 11 residues long. The CDR3 region is CSVTSTDTQYF. Written as DNA, the CDR3 is TGCAGTGTGACTAGCACAGATACGCAGTATTTT.

The V call is TRBV15, the J call TRBJ1-4, with TRBD1 matching over 7 bases. The J segment lost 5 bases and the V segment lost 5 bases, leaving 11 bases of the junction unmatched. The CDR3 spans 16 residues. Per germline, CDR1 LNHNV and CDR2 YYDKDF (reference sequence). CDR3 bases: TGTGCCACCAGCTCGAGGACAGGTGTAGGCAATGAAAAACTGTTTTTT. Its translation is CATSSRTGVGNEKLFF.

The genes are TRBV7-9 and TRBJ2-5, with TRBD2 matching over 14 bases. Germline V lookup: CDR1 SEHNR, CDR2 FQNEAQ (reference sequence). J lost 4 bases, V lost 4 bases, and 8 bases had no gene match. There are 17 residues in the CDR3. The CDR3 nucleotides read TGTGCCAGCAGCTCGCGGACTAGCGGGGGGCCGAGAGAGACCCAGTACTTC. As protein: CASSSRTSGGPRETQYF.